The following is a TCR beta chain sequence with its context. CDR1 is MGHRA, CDR2 YSYEKL, per germline. The trim removed 7 bases at V and 5 bases at J, leaving 7 bases unmatched. The CDR3 sequence is 14 residues long. Study processing details: Amplification from reference gene primers served as the basis for estimated nucleated cell counts. The method was immunoSEQ multiplex PCR; TCRdb's version includes in-frame clones alone and lacks a portion of them. Clonal size and the V and J genes are those of that table, whereas D and trimming came from the DNA. The sample shows 300,000 or so clones, 87% of them seen only once. These data come from a study of blood T cell repertoires in COVID-19. The overall study: Donors in the United States, Italy and Spain gave samples during acute or convalescent COVID-19.

This receptor was obtained from a woman in her thirties or forties who had recovered from COVID-19. Source material: peripheral blood. The chain has TRBV4-1 and TRBJ2-3; TRBD2 aligns across 9 bases. CDR3 sequence (DNA): TGCGCCAGCATCGGCGGGGGGGACGGAGATACGCAGTATTTT. Its protein product is CASIGGGDGDTQYF.